A selection of T cell receptor beta chains follows, all from one sample in a study of T-cell memory formation after mild COVID-19. TCRdb fed the 5' RACE reads into MiXCR, producing one record per CDR3 protein. The sample holds about 34,000 distinct CDR3 sequences, 7% to 8% seen once. The sequencing sample was made of PBMCs or a T cell subset sorted from them (not recorded which). Receptors originate from a man between 18 and 29 years old who had mild COVID-19 (a few samples of this study predate the infection). Cell type and time point are not known. The CDR3 runs from the conserved cysteine through the conserved F or W. D genes are given only for firm matches. Rows give clone size only sometimes, using once, few, many, or a class for an expanded clone.

J gene | D gene | V gene | clone size | CDR3 protein | CDR3 DNA
TRBJ1-1 | TRBD1 | TRBV18 | many | CASSAGTDNTEAFF | TGTGCCAGCTCAGCCGGGACAGATAACACTGAAGCTTTCTTT
TRBJ2-2 | - | TRBV6-4 | few | CASSHTSTGELFF | TGTGCCAGCAGTCACACCAGCACCGGGGAGCTGTTTTTT
TRBJ2-5 | - | TRBV20-1 | few | CSAPAGRTQYF | TGCAGTGCCCCAGCAGGGCGGACCCAGTACTTC
TRBJ2-1 | - | TRBV28 | many | CASRLQSYNEQFF | TGTGCCAGCAGGCTCCAATCCTACAATGAGCAGTTCTTC
TRBJ1-2 | - | TRBV10-3 | - | CAINPDGSNYGYTF | TGTGCCATCAACCCCGACGGATCCAACTATGGCTACACCTTC
TRBJ1-1 | - | TRBV12-3/TRBV12-4 | many | CASSLLGAAPNTEAFF | TGTGCCAGCAGTTTATTGGGCGCGGCCCCAAACACTGAAGCTTTCTTT
TRBJ1-2 | TRBD1 | TRBV6-1 | many | CASSEVVGGAGYGYTF | TGTGCCAGCAGTGAAGTGGTAGGGGGCGCAGGCTATGGCTACACCTTC
TRBJ2-1 | - | TRBV11-3 | many | CASSLWGNDEQFF | TGTGCCAGCAGCTTGTGGGGGAACGATGAGCAGTTCTTC
TRBJ2-1 | TRBD2 | TRBV20-1 | many | CSAIQTGGRNEQFF | TGCAGTGCTATTCAAACGGGGGGACGTAATGAGCAGTTCTTC
TRBJ2-5 | TRBD2 | TRBV18 | - | CASSPTSWETQYF | TGTGCCAGCTCACCGACTAGCTGGGAGACCCAGTACTTC
TRBJ2-3 | - | TRBV5-1 | - | CASSLGSDTQYF | TGCGCCAGCAGCTTGGGTTCAGATACGCAGTATTTT
TRBJ2-1 | TRBD2 | TRBV2 | - | CASTGGGAGNEQFF | TGTGCCAGCACAGGCGGGGGGGCCGGCAATGAGCAGTTCTTC
TRBJ2-2 | - | TRBV29-1 | many | CSVFSGDLSLGGELFF | TGCAGCGTGTTTTCAGGGGACCTTTCGCTTGGCGGGGAGCTGTTTTTT
TRBJ2-3 | - | TRBV7-9 | many | CASSLEGAGTQYF | TGTGCCAGCAGCTTAGAGGGTGCCGGGACGCAGTATTTT
TRBJ2-7 | TRBD2 | TRBV10-3 | many | CAISEPTSGYEQYF | TGTGCCATCAGTGAGCCGACTAGCGGGTACGAGCAGTACTTC
TRBJ2-7 | - | TRBV20-1 | many | CSARGERADLYEQYF | TGCAGTGCTAGAGGAGAGAGGGCGGACCTCTACGAGCAGTACTTC
TRBJ2-7 | - | TRBV7-8 | many | CASSLMLGYEQYF | TGTGCCAGCAGCTTAATGCTCGGCTACGAGCAGTACTTC
TRBJ2-3 | TRBD2 | TRBV6-4 | many | CASSDSASGGADTQYF | TGTGCCAGCAGTGACTCGGCTAGCGGGGGAGCAGATACGCAGTATTTT
TRBJ2-1 | - | TRBV5-4 | many | CASSPWPRNEQFF | TGTGCCAGCAGCCCGTGGCCGAGGAATGAGCAGTTCTTC
TRBJ2-1 | - | TRBV29-1 | - | CSVELFGTVYNEQFF | TGCAGCGTTGAACTCTTTGGGACGGTGTACAATGAGCAGTTCTTC
TRBJ2-1 | - | TRBV5-1 | many | CASGHKSGDTNEQFF | TGCGCCAGCGGACACAAAAGCGGGGACACCAATGAGCAGTTCTTC
TRBJ1-6 | - | TRBV7-9 | many | CASSLAGVGRVDSPLHF | TGTGCCAGCAGCTTAGCTGGTGTCGGGAGGGTGGATTCACCCCTCCACTTT
TRBJ2-2 | - | TRBV5-1 | many | CASSLTANTGELFF | TGCGCCAGCAGCTTGACAGCGAACACCGGGGAGCTGTTTTTT
TRBJ1-2 | - | TRBV28 | - | CASSFGELSYTF | TGTGCCAGCAGTTTTGGGGAGTTGAGCTACACCTTC
TRBJ1-3 | - | TRBV7-2 | many | CASSLGSGNGNTIYF | TGTGCCAGCAGCTTAGGATCAGGGAACGGAAACACCATATATTTT
TRBJ2-1 | TRBD2 | TRBV6-1 | many | CASSEQAGGPSEQFF | TGTGCCAGCAGTGAACAGGCGGGGGGGCCGAGTGAGCAGTTCTTC
TRBJ1-1 | - | TRBV24-1 | many | CATSAKGEGAEAFF | TGTGCCACCAGTGCCAAGGGGGAGGGAGCTGAAGCTTTCTTT
TRBJ2-3 | - | TRBV7-2 | many | CASSLRQSTGTQYF | TGTGCCAGCAGCTTAAGACAAAGCACTGGTACGCAGTATTTT
TRBJ2-3 | - | TRBV6-1 | few | CASSEMPPDTQYF | TGTGCCAGCAGTGAAATGCCCCCAGATACGCAGTATTTT
TRBJ2-1 | TRBD2 | TRBV5-5 | few | CASSATGTSGRIAYNEQFF | TGTGCCAGCAGCGCGACAGGGACTAGCGGGCGAATCGCCTACAATGAGCAGTTCTTC
TRBJ2-1 | - | TRBV5-1 | many | CASKEGAQYNEQFF | TGCGCCAGCAAGGAGGGGGCGCAGTACAATGAGCAGTTCTTC
TRBJ2-5 | TRBD2 | TRBV3-1 | many | CASSRETSGDQETQYF | TGTGCCAGCAGCCGAGAGACTAGCGGGGACCAAGAGACCCAGTACTTC